This TCR beta chain is from a study of blood T cell repertoires in COVID-19. Study at large: Sources were T cells, B-cell-depleted T cells, or PBMCs; the material itself was cDNA or gDNA.

Per the study methods: The authors estimated nucleated cell counts from reference gene primer amplification. This table comes from immunoSEQ multiplex PCR, and its TCRdb copy is limited to in-frame clones, with some not included. V and J calls and clone size are those listed in that table; D and trimming were worked out from the DNA. Altogether roughly 180,000 clones are present, around 84% being singletons, with the ten largest covering over 5%. Per the germline V gene, CDR1 is SNHLY and CDR2 is FYNNEI. This CDR3 has 16 amino acids. V was pared by 6 bases and J by 0 bases, with 18 bases between. Seattle-derived patients entered the study during active infection and were followed longitudinally.

The source material was peripheral blood. The TCR was taken from a woman aged 50 to 60 with COVID-19, enrolled during active disease. The rearrangement links TRBV2 to TRBJ2-7; D may be TRBD2 (6 bases). The CDR3 DNA reads TGTGCCAGCAGCCCCCCCGGGGGTGCTAGCTCCTACGAGCAGTACTTC. As protein: CASSPPGGASSYEQYF.